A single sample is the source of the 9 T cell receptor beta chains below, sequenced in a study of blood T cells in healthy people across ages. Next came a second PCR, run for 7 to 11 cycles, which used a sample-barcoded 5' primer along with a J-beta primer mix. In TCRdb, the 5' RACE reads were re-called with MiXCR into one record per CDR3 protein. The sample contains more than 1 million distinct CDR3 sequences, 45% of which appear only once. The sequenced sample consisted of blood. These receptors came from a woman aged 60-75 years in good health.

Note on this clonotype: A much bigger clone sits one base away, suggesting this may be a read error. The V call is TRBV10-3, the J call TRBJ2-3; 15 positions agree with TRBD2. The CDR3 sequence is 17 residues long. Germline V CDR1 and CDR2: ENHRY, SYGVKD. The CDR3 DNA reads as TGTGCCACCAGTTCCGGACTAGCGGGAGGGAAAACAGATACGCAGTATTTT. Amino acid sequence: CATSSGLAGGKTDTQYF.

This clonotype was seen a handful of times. DNA of the CDR3: TGCAGTGCCTCCCGACCTTTTGGGACCCAGTACTTC. Amino acids: CSASRPFGTQYF. The chain couples TRBV20-1 to TRBJ2-5; no definite D call. CDR3 length equals 12 residues. Germline V gives CDR1 DFQATT, CDR2 SNEGSKA (reference sequence). With 6 bases removed from V and 7 bases from J, the gap between germline ends came to 15 bases.

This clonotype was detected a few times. This CDR3 is CAWSVQVMETQYF. CDR3 sequence (DNA): TGTGCCTGGAGTGTACAAGTAATGGAGACCCAGTACTTC. The chain uses TRBV30 and TRBJ2-4; the D is unclear. Near its end, the DNA agrees better with TRBJ2-5, so the J call may be wrong. Germline assignment: CDR1 GTSNPN and CDR2 SVGIG (reference sequence). The CDR3 loop spans 13 amino acids.

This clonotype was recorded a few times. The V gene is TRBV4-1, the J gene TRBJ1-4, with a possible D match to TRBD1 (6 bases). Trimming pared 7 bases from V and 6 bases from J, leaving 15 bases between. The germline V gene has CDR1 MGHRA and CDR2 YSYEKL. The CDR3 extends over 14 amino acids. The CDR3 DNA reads TGCGCCAGCAACCCGGGGGGGCTGGATGAAAAACTGTTTTTT. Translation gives CASNPGGLDEKLFF.

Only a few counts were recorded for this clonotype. DNA for the CDR3: TGTGCCAGCACCCCCTCCGGCGGAGGGAGCACAGATACGCAGTATTTT. Translated: CASTPSGGGSTDTQYF. The chain joins TRBV28 to TRBJ2-3, with a tentative D call TRBD2 (6 bases). The CDR3 is 16 amino acids. Trimming removed 7 bases from V and 0 bases from J, with 17 bases in between. CDR1 and CDR2 from the germline V gene are MDHEN and SYDVKM. Supplemented by reference TRBV28 and TRBJ2-3, the full variable domain reads DVKVTQSSRYLVKRTGEKVFLECVQDMDHENMFWYRQDPGLGLRLIYFSYDVKMKEKGDIPEGYSVSREKKERFSLILESASTNQTSMYLCASTPSGGGSTDTQYFGPGTRLTVL.

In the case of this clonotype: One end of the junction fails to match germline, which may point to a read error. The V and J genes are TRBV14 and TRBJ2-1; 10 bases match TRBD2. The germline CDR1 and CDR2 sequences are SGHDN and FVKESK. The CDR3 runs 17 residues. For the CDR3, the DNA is TGTGCCAGCAGCCAAGGGACTAGCGGAGGGGGTTACAGTGAGCAGTTCTTC. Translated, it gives CASSQGTSGGGYSEQFF.

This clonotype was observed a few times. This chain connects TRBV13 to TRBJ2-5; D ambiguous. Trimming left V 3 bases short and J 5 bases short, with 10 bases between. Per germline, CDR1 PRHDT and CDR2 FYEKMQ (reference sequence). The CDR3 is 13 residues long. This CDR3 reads CASSLMAVETQYF. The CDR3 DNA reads TGTGCCAGCAGCTTGATGGCGGTGGAGACCCAGTACTTC.

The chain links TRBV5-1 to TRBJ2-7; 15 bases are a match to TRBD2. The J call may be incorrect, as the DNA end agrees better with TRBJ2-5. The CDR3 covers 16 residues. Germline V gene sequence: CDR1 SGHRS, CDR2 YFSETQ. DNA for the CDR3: TGCGCCAGCAGCGACAGGACTAGCGGGAGGGTGGAGACCCAGTACTTC. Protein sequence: CASSDRTSGRVETQYF.

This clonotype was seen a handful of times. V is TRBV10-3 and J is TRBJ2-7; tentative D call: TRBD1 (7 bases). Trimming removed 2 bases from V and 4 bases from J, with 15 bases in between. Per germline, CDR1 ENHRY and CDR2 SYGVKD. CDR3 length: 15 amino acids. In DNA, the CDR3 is TGTGCCATCAGTGAGAAGAGGGCAGGGGGGTACGAGCAGTACTTC. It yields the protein CAISEKRAGGYEQYF.